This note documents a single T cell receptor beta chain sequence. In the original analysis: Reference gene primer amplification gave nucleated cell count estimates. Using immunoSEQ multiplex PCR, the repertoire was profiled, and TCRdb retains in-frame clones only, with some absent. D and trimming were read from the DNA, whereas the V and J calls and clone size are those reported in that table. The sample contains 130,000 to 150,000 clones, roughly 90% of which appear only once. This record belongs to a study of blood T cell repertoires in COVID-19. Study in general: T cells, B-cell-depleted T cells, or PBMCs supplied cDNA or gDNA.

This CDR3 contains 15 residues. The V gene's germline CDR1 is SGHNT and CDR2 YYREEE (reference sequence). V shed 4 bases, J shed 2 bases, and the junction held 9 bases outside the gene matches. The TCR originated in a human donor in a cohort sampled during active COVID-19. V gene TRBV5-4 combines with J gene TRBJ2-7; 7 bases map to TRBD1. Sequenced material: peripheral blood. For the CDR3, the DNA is TGTGCCAGCAGCCAGGGACAGCTAACTACCTACGAGCAGTACTTC. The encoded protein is CASSQGQLTTYEQYF. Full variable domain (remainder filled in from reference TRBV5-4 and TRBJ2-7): ETGVTQSPTHLIKTRGQQVTLRCSSQSGHNTVSWYQQALGQGPQFIFQYYREEENGRGNFPPRFSGLQFPNYSSELNVNALELDDSALYLCASSQGQLTTYEQYFGPGTRLTVT.